The 7 T cell receptor beta chains presented below share a single source sample, sequenced in a study of cytomegalovirus exposure and HLA in healthy donors. The PCR ran on 60 Vbeta and 13 Jbeta primers. Using immunoSEQ multiplex PCR, the repertoire was profiled, and TCRdb retains in-frame clones only, with some absent. The data contain just under 80,000 clones, over 65% of them singletons. The sequenced sample consisted of PBMCs. These receptors all come from a man aged 40-49 years in good health and CMV-seronegative.

Turning to this clone: The germline gene is not matched at one end of the junction; a read error may be the cause. This rearrangement joins TRBV7-7 to TRBJ2-5, with D tentatively TRBD2 (6 bases). Germline V gene sequence: CDR1 SSHAT, CDR2 FNYEAQ (reference sequence). CDR3 length: 13 amino acids. The CDR3 bases are TGTGCTAGCAGCCTAGGAGGGTGGGAGACCCAGTACTTC. This codes for CASSLGGWETQYF.

The genes are TRBV4-1 and TRBJ2-1, with 11 bases that match TRBD1. After removal of 0 bases from V and 6 bases from J, the junction contained 4 bases not matched to a gene. This CDR3 is 16 amino acids long. Germline V CDR1 and CDR2: MGHRA, YSYEKL. CDR3 DNA: TGCGCCAGCAGCCAAGACGACGGGACAGGGGGCAATGAGCAGTTCTTC. Translating it yields CASSQDDGTGGNEQFF.

The chain combines TRBV19 with TRBJ1-1; D might be TRBD1 (5 bases). The CDR3 contains 13 residues. V was trimmed by 8 bases and J by 3 bases, leaving 13 bases between them. Germline V gives CDR1 LNHDA, CDR2 SQIVND (reference sequence). The CDR3 nucleotides are TGTGCCAGTGGGACTAGGAAGGACACTGAAGCTTTCTTT. This sequence encodes CASGTRKDTEAFF. Based on the CDR3 plus reference TRBV19 and TRBJ1-1, the full variable domain is DGGITQSPKYLFRKEGQNVTLSCEQNLNHDAMYWYRQDPGQGLRLIYYSQIVNDFQKGDIAEGYSVSREKKESFPLTVTSAQKNPTAFYLCASGTRKDTEAFFGQGTRLTVV.

The chain employs TRBV13 and TRBJ2-1; tentative D call: TRBD2 (5 bases). Germline CDR1 reads PRHDT; CDR2 reads FYEKMQ (reference sequence). The V end lost 5 bases, the J end lost 2 bases, and 16 bases lay between the germline ends. The CDR3 is made up of 16 amino acids. CDR3 coding DNA: TGTGCCAGCAGCCAGACCCCAGACTATCCCTACAATGAGCAGTTCTTC. It translates to CASSQTPDYPYNEQFF.

The sample holds one count of this clone. The chain is built from TRBV7-6 and TRBJ2-3, with a weak D call TRBD1 (6 bases). V was pared by 5 bases and J by 1 base, with 16 bases between. The CDR3 is 16 residues long. CDR1 is SGHVS and CDR2 is FNYEAQ in the germline V gene. CDR3 region: CASSGNRARGTDTQYF. The CDR3 coding sequence is TGTGCCAGCAGCGGAAACAGGGCCCGAGGCACAGATACGCAGTATTTT.

The V gene is TRBV5-1, the J gene TRBJ1-4, with 7 nucleotides matching TRBD1. Losses at the gene ends were 7 bases for V and 4 bases for J; bases not matched to a gene: 10. There are 15 residues in the CDR3. The germline CDR1 and CDR2 sequences are SGHRS and YFSETQ. CDR3 region: CASGLQGQLNEKLFF. The CDR3 coding sequence is TGCGCCAGCGGGTTGCAGGGACAGCTTAATGAAAAACTGTTTTTT.

V usage is TRBV19 and J usage is TRBJ1-1, with unresolved D. The V gene lost 5 bases and the J gene lost 4 bases, with 14 bases spanning the gap. Germline values: CDR1 LNHDA, CDR2 SQIVND (reference sequence). This CDR3 has 14 amino acids. CDR3: CASSRPGLSTEAFF. The CDR3 bases are TGTGCCAGTAGTCGACCCGGGTTATCCACTGAAGCTTTCTTT.